This TCR delta chain was identified in a study of Vδ1+ human thymocytes (dated by TCRdb to the late 2010s). Looking at the study overall: The study characterised mRNA-level TRG and TRD CDR3 repertoires of highly purified Vdelta1+ thymocytes from young children as a data resource. Validation of the multiplex-based CDR3 amplicon strategy against 5'RACE-based CDR3 amplicon generation methods had been performed previously. General study outcomes and caveats: The thymic TRG and TRD repertoires appeared highly polyclonal, with Gaussian CDR3 length distributions, in contrast to the oligoclonal repertoires of peripheral blood. Although sort purity was high, roughly a fifth of thymic TRD sequences were Vdelta2 (with a few Vdelta3), in contrast to the peripheral blood Vdelta1+ controls. Donors did not cluster by age or sex, so the analyses were not stratified by age or sex. Donors shared many TRG clonotypes (up to about 6.9x10^3), but TRD repertoires were essentially private, with at most 120 shared. The authors advised highly purified populations and single-cell validation, since unexpected Vdelta2 sequences could cause misinterpretation of bulk repertoire data.

A remark on this clone: The specificity of this receptor is unknown. No much larger clone is present one base from it, and per-base qualities are unavailable.

Thymic samples were depleted of alphabeta T cells, then CD3+ TCRVdelta1+ TCRVdelta2- thymocytes were FACS-sorted. The purity of the sorted Vdelta1+ thymocytes was between 98% and 99.6%. The thymic specimens were obtained from several paediatric patients, aged roughly 5 days to 17 months, who were having corrective cardiac surgery. After the thymic tissue was dispersed, mononuclear cells were isolated using a Histopaque-1077 density gradient. The staining antibodies were anti-TCRVdelta1 clone TS8.2, anti-TCRVdelta2 clone B6, anti-CD3 clone HIT3a and anti-TCRalphabeta clone IP26. RNA extraction was performed with the RNeasy mini kit, and reverse transcription was done with Superscript III. CDR3 amplicons were generated by multiplex PCR with pooled V-gene forward primers and a constant-region reverse primer carrying Illumina adaptor overhangs. After gel purification, amplicons were indexed with Nextera index primers over about 8 extra PCR cycles and were then purified with AMPure XP beads. Sequencing of libraries was performed on an Illumina MiSeq using paired-end 250 bp reads, dual indexing and a roughly 20% PhiX spike-in. Regarding the original processing steps: FastQC was used to quality check the reads, while ea-utils fastq-join merged the TRG read pairs. Sequences were annotated with IMGT/HighV-QUEST, keeping only productive sequences with unambiguous V-gene assignment; clonotypes were defined by identical CDR3 sequence. For downstream analysis, VDJtools 1.1.1, tcR 2.2.3, Treemap and vegan Shannon diversity in R 3.4.4 were used. TCRdb reprocessed the public data with the CATT caller; entries with the same nucleotide sequence were combined afterwards. These V and J calls rely on TCRdb rather than the paper's analysis. A total of about 73,000 delta-chain clones appear in this sample, around 30% of them only once. Under 0.3% of the sample belongs to the ten largest clones.

Taken from the germline V gene, the CDR1 and CDR2 loops are TSWWSYY and QGS. The CDR3 holds 22 amino acids from the cysteine to the phenylalanine. Only CDR3 DNA is held: 66 bases, read in frame from base 1. Deletion took 5 bases off V and 0 bases off J, with a span of 34 bases between the germline ends. The sequence links TRDV1 to TRDJ1; the D gene is perhaps TRDD3, from 10 matching bases. Input material: Vdelta1+ gamma-delta thymocytes from the thymus. The sample's cell subset or site, from its label and the paper: FACS-sorted CD3+ TCRalphabeta- TCRVdelta1+ TCRVdelta2- thymocytes. The sequence came from a boy under three years old who had congenital heart surgery. The base sequence is TGTGCTCTTGGGAACCCGGCCTTCCTACGGTCCTGGGGGATAGGGAACACCGATAAACTCATCTTT. Its amino acids are CALGNPAFLRSWGIGNTDKLIF.